This record concerns one TCR beta chain sequence. Its antigen specificity is not known. One end of the junction is discordant with germline, which a read error may explain. Using the deep immunoSEQ assay, multiplex PCR amplified TCR CDR3 regions from genomic DNA. For each cell subset, the extracted genomic DNA was distributed evenly across all wells of several immunoSEQ 96-well plates, and each plate served as one replicate. For sorted subsets, each replicate PCR was loaded with 200 ng genomic DNA, equivalent to approximately 33,000 T cell genomes. Purified libraries were measured with a Qubit 3.0 fluorometer, size-checked on a Bioanalyzer 2100, and measured again with the KAPA Library Quantification kit. A separate single-read 150-cycle Illumina NextSeq 550 flow cell was used to sequence each immunoSEQ 96-well plate. For the original study's pipeline: Because the immunoSEQ output included only junctional sequences and no quality scores, the filtering could not be the same as the filtering used for full-length reads. Sequences were annotated with PyIR, a Python wrapper for IgBLAST v1.9, and V/J genes and CDR3 were assigned using IMGT germline references. Reads with weak V/J assignments (E-value above 1e-6), missing CDR3, stop codons, out-of-frame junctions, or ambiguous translated residues were removed. V3J clonotypes were defined as sequences sharing the same inferred V gene, J gene, and CDR3 amino acid sequence. To compute the percentage overlap between repertoires, the number of shared unique clonotypes was divided by the size of the smaller repertoire. Repertoire richness was assessed with RTK rarefaction, the Chao1 estimator, and Recon v2.1 estimates of unobserved clonotypes. For all TCRbeta clonotypes obtained by the gDNA method from several donors, generation probabilities were computed with OLGA. TCRdb limited this immuneACCESS table to in-frame rearrangements with V and J called. A share of clones is missing; checked studies link under half to unresolved V genes, and the rest is unexplained. V, J and clone size reflect that table, while D and trimming were determined from the DNA. Counted in this sample were millions of clones; approximately 93% of them appeared once. The top ten clones comprise around 0.4% of the sample.

The CDR3 holds 18 amino acids from the cysteine to the phenylalanine. The read is trimmed to its CDR3 DNA, 54 bases read in frame from base 1. Reading the germline V gene gives CDR1 SGHTA and CDR2 FQGTGA. This record belongs to a study of shared clonotypes between healthy human individuals (dated by TCRdb to 2020 to 2022). Some background on the complete study: A couple of women and a few men aged 18 to 49 years were included in the cohort. For each donor, CD4 naive and CD4 memory were each given three plates, CD8 naive was given two plates, and CD8 memory was given one plate. The study deeply sequenced blood TCR repertoires of five healthy adults to estimate repertoire size and the extent of clonotype sharing between individuals. Libraries were prepared and TCR repertoires were sequenced by different laboratories using diverse techniques, in order to increase sequencing depth and limit assay-specific biases. Between about 0.94 and 8.9 billion PBMCs per donor were obtained by leukapheresis.

Overall study results and their limits: Estimated clonotype richness was generally larger for naive than for memory subsets. Sharing across several donors was observed for about 5% of naive CD4, about 3.2% of naive CD8, around 2.5% of memory CD4, and around 0.4% of memory CD8 clonotypes. Rarefaction of sorted-subset datasets indicated incomplete sequencing despite the large sequencing depth. Compared with non-shared clonotypes, clonotypes shared by all four sorted-subset donors had higher generation probabilities. The small number of donors limited the genetic and exposure-history diversity represented. Sampling was limited to blood, and TCR repertoires in tissue likely differ from TCR repertoires in blood. Based on pairwise subsampling, the degree of clonotype sharing among donors was expected to be affected by sequencing depth.

The donors were healthy, HIV-negative adults who had no recently reported acute infections or vaccinations. Only Caucasian adults living in Nashville, Tennessee, USA were represented among the donors. Magnetic negative selection was used to enrich CD4+ T cells, after which naive cells were positively selected on CD45RA and the negative fraction became the memory subset. Blood was collected by leukapheresis, and PBMCs were isolated by Ficoll-Histopaque density gradient centrifugation and then cryopreserved in liquid nitrogen vapor phase. Purity and quantity of every magnetically sorted T cell population were checked by analytical flow cytometry. From each sorted fraction, genomic DNA was isolated and quantified by UV absorbance on a Nanodrop 2000c.

The sequence links TRBV7-3 to TRBJ2-3; 14 central bases correspond to TRBD2. The clonotype comes from a man aged 18 to 35 in good health. Some clones in this sample may be carry-over from other donors' samples. Sequenced input: naive CD4+ T cells from PBMCs. The sample's cell subset or site label, in plain terms: CD45RA+ positively selected. The base sequence is TGTGCCAGCAGCTTATACCCCGGGACTAGCGGGAGCAAAGATACGCAGTATTTT. The encoded protein is CASSLYPGTSGSKDTQYF.